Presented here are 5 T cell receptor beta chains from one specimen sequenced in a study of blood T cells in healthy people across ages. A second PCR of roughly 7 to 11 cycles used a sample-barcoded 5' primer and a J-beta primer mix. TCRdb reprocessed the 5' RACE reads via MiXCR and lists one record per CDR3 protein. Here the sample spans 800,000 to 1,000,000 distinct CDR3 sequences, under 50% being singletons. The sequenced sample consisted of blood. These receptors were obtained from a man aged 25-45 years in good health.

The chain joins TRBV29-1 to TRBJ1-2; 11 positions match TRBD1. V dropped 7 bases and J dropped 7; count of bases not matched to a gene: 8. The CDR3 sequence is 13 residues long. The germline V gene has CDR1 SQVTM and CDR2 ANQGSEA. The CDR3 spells CSAPGTGGRGYTF. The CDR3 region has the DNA TGCAGCGCCCCCGGGACAGGGGGACGTGGCTACACCTTC. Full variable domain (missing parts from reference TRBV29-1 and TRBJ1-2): SAVISQKPSRDICQRGTSLTIQCQVDSQVTMMFWYRQQPGQSLTLIATANQGSEATYESGFVIDKFPISRPNLTFSTLTVSNMSPEDSSIYLCSAPGTGGRGYTFGSGTRLTVV.

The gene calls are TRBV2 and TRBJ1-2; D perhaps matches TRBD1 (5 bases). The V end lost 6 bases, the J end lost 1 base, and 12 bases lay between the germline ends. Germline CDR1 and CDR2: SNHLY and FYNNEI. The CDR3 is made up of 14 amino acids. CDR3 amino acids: CASSGDSNNYGYTF. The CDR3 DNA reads TGTGCCAGCAGCGGCGACAGCAATAACTATGGCTACACCTTC.

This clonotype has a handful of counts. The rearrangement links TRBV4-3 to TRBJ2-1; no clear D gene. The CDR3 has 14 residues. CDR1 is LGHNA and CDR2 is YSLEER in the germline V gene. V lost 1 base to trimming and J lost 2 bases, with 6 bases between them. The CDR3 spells CASSQGATYNEQFF. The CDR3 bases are TGCGCCAGCAGCCAAGGTGCAACCTACAATGAGCAGTTCTTC.

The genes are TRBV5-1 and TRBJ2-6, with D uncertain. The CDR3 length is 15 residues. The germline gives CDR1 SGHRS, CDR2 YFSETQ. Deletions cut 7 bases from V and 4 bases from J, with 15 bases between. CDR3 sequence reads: CASRNRDSGANVLTF. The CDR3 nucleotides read TGCGCCAGCCGGAACAGAGACTCCGGGGCCAACGTCCTGACTTTC.

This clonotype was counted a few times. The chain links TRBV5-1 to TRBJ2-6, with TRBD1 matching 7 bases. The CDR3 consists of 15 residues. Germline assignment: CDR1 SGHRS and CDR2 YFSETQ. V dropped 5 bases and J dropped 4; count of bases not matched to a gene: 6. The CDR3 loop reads CASRLTGAGANVLTF. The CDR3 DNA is TGCGCCAGCAGGCTTACAGGGGCCGGGGCCAACGTCCTGACTTTC.